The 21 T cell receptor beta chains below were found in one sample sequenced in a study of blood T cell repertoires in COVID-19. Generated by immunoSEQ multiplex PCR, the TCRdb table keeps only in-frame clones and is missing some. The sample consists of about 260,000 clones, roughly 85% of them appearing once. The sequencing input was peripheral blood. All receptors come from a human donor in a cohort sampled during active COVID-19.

This chain's CDR3 is CASSQVLFGAGGEGGEKLFF. The CDR3 DNA reads TGCGCCAGCAGCCAAGTGCTCTTCGGGGCAGGGGGCGAGGGTGGGGAAAAACTGTTTTTT. The chain combines TRBV4-3 with TRBJ1-4; TRBD1 matches at 8 bases. The V gene end was trimmed by 1 base and the J gene end by 8 bases; junction bases not matched to a gene: 21. Germline V gene sequence: CDR1 LGHNA, CDR2 YSLEER. The CDR3 loop spans 20 amino acids.

CDR3 bases: TGTGCCAGCAGGGGACTAGCCAACAATGAGCAGTTCTTC. This codes for CASRGLANNEQFF. The rearrangement uses TRBV12-3 or TRBV12-4 and TRBJ2-1; 9 bases agree with TRBD2. This CDR3 is 13 amino acids long. The J segment lost 5 bases and the V segment lost 6 bases, leaving 2 bases of the junction unmatched.

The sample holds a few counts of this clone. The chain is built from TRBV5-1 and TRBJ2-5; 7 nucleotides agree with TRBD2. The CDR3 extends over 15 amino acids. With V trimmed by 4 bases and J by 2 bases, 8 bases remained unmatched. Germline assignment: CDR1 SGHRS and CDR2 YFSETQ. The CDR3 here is CASSHLGGVQETQYF. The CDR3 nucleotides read TGCGCCAGCAGCCACCTGGGGGGGGTTCAAGAGACCCAGTACTTC.

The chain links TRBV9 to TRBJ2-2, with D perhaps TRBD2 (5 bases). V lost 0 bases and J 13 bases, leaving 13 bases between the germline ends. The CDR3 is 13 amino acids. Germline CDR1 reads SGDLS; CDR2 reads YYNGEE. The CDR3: CASSVGQSGGLFF. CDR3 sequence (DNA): TGTGCCAGCAGCGTAGGGCAGTCCGGAGGGCTGTTTTTT.

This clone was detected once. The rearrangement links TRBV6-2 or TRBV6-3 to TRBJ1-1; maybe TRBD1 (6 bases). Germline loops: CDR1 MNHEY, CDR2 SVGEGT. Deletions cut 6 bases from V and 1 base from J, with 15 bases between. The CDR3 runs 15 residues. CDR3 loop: CASSYTGRWNTEAFF. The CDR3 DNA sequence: TGTGCCAGCAGCTATACAGGGCGATGGAACACTGAAGCTTTCTTT.

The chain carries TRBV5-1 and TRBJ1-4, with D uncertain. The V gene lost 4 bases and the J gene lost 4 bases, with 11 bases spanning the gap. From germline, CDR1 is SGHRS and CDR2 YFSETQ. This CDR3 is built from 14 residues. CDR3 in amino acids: CASSIGSNNEKLFF. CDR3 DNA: TGCGCCAGCAGCATCGGGTCTAATAATGAAAAACTGTTTTTT.

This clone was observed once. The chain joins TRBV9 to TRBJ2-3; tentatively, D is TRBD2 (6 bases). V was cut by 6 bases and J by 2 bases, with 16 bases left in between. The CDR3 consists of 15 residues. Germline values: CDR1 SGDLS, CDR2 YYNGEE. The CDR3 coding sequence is TGTGCCAGCACCACACGGTGGGACTCCACAGATACGCAGTATTTT. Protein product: CASTTRWDSTDTQYF.

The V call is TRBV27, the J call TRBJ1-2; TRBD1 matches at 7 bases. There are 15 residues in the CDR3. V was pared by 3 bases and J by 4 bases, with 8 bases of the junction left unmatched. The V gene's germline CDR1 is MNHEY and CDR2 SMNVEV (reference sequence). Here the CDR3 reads CASSFEGAPRYGYTF. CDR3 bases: TGTGCCAGCAGTTTTGAGGGGGCGCCGCGCTATGGCTACACCTTC.

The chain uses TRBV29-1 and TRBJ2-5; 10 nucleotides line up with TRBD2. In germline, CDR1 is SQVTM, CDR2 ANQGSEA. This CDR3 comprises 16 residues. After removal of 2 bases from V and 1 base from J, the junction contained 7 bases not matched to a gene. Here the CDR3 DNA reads TGCAGCGTTGAATTGATAGCGGGAGGATCCCAAGAGACCCAGTACTTC. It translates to CSVELIAGGSQETQYF.

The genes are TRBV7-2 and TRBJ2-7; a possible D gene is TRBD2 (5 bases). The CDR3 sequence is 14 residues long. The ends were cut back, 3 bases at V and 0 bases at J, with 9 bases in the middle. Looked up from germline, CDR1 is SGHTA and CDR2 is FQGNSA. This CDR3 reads CASSFSVDSYEQYF. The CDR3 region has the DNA TGTGCCAGCAGCTTTAGCGTTGACTCCTACGAGCAGTACTTC.

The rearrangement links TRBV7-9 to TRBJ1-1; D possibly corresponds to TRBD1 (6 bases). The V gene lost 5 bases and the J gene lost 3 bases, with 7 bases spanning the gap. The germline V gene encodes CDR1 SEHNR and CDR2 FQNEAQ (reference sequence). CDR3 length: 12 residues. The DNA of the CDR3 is TGTGCCAGCAGCCCAGGGGACACTGAAGCTTTCTTT. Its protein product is CASSPGDTEAFF.

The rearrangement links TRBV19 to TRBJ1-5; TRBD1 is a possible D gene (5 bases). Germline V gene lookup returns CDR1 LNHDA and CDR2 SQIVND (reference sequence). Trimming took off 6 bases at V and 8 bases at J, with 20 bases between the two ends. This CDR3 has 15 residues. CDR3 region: CASRPPGLQIKPQHF. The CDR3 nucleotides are TGTGCCAGTAGGCCCCCGGGACTACAGATTAAGCCCCAGCATTTT.

The CDR3 protein is CASSWTKRESPGEQYF. DNA of the CDR3: TGCGCCAGCAGCTGGACAAAGCGGGAGTCCCCCGGGGAGCAGTACTTC. The genes are TRBV5-1 and TRBJ2-7; TRBD2 matches 8 bases. The germline CDR1 and CDR2 sequences are SGHRS and YFSETQ. The V and J ends lost 3 bases and 7 bases, in that order; junction bases with no gene match: 15. The CDR3 contains 16 residues.

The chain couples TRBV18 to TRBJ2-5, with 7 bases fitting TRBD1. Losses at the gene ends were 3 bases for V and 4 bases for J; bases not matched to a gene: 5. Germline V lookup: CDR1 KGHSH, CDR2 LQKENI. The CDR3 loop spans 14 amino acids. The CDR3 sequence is CASSPLDRVETQYF. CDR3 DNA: TGTGCCAGCTCACCCTTAGACAGGGTAGAGACCCAGTACTTC.

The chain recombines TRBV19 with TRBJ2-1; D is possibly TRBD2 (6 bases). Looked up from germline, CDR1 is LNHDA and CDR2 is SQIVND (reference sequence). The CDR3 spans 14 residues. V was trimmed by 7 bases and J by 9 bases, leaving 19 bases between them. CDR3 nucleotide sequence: TGTGCCAGTAACGACGGGCCGACTAGGGTTGAGCAGTTCTTC. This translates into CASNDGPTRVEQFF.

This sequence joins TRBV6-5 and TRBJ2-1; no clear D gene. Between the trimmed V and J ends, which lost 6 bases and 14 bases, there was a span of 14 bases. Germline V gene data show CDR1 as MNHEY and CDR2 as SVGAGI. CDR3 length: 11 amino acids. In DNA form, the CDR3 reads TGTGCCAGCAGAACGGATGACTGGGAGTTCTTC. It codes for CASRTDDWEFF.

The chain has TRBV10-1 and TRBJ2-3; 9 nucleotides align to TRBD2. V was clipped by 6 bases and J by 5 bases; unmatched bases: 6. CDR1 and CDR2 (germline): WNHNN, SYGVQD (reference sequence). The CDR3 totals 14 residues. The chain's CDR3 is CASSEAGGQDTQYF. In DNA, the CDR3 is TGCGCCAGCAGCGAAGCGGGAGGACAAGATACGCAGTATTTT.

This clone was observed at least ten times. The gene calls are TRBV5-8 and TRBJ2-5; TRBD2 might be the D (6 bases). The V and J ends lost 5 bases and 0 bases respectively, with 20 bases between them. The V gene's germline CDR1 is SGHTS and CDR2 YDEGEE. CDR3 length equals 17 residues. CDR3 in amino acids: CASSRGSGRKNQETQYF. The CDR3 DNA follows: TGTGCCAGCAGTCGGGGTTCAGGGAGGAAGAACCAAGAGACCCAGTACTTC.

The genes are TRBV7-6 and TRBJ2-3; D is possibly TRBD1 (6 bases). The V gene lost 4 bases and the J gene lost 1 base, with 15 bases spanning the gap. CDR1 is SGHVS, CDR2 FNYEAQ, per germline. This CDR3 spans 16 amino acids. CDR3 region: CASSSRTVRGTDTQYF. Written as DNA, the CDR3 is TGTGCCAGCAGCTCCCGGACAGTTAGGGGCACAGATACGCAGTATTTT.

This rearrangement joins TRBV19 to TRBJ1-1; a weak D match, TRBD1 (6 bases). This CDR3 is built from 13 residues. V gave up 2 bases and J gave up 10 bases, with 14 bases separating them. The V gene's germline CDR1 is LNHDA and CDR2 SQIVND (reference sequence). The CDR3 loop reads CASSIRRGRGAFF. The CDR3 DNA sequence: TGTGCCAGTAGTATACGCCGCGGCAGGGGAGCTTTCTTT. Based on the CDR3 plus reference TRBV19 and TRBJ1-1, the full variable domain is DGGITQSPKYLFRKEGQNVTLSCEQNLNHDAMYWYRQDPGQGLRLIYYSQIVNDFQKGDIAEGYSVSREKKESFPLTVTSAQKNPTAFYLCASSIRRGRGAFFGQGTRLTVV.

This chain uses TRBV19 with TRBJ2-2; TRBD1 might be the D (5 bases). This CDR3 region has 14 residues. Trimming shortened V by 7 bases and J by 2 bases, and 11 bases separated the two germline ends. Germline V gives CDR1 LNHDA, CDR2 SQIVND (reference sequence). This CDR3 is CASIWTPNTGELFF. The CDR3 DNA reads TGTGCCAGTATCTGGACACCTAACACCGGGGAGCTGTTTTTT.